This is a list of T cell receptor beta chains from one sample in a study of control samples from healthy donors and cancer patients. Sequencing was performed with immunoSEQ multiplex PCR; in TCRdb, only in-frame clones are kept and a portion is missing. Here the sample spans more than 85,000 clones, approximately 90% being singletons. The sequenced material came from blood. These TCRs come from a human donor in good health. The donor label of this sample is uncertain. Each CDR3 is given with its conserved first and last residue. A D gene is named only where the DNA matches it firmly.

TRBV6-4 | - | CASNRMWMNTEAFF
TRBV3-1/TRBV3-2 | - | CASSHGDAEAFF
TRBV12-5 | - | CASGLLGKLFF
TRBV3-1/TRBV3-2 | - | CASSQDQGGPQHF
TRBV5-1 | - | CASSLRGASEEKLFF
TRBV9 | TRBD2 | CASSDLAGGVADTQYF
TRBV7-2 | TRBD2 | CASSSYEAGSYNEQFF
TRBV7-2 | TRBD1 | CASRFGTGQIGGYTF
TRBV30 | - | CAWSVSVRLGETQYF
TRBV20-1 | - | CSARAGSAKNEQFF
TRBV5-6 | - | CASTLGPTQYF
TRBV7-9 | - | CASSPRATGELFF
TRBV20-1 | - | CSASRAYTGELFF
TRBV3-1/TRBV3-2 | - | CASSQGPGTAYNEQFF
TRBV30 | TRBD1 | CAWSTDREESYVEQETQYF
TRBV10-1 | TRBD2 | CASAAGEYPTDTQYF
TRBV4-1 | TRBD1 | CASSQATGLNTEAFF